A single T cell receptor (beta chain) is shown here with its context. The antigen remains undetermined. The same CDR3 arises from other DNA sequences in this sample as well. Methotrexate plus calcineurin inhibitor accompanied controls' myeloablative marrow transplants; sampling was 1 year later. The germline CDR1 and CDR2 sequences are SGHRS and YFSETQ. CDR3 length: 14 residues. Between the trimmed V and J ends, which lost 0 bases and 7 bases, there was a span of 13 bases. The sample comes from a study of T cells after posttransplantation cyclophosphamide. Whole-study results and caveats: Skin or GI-infiltrating T cells shared few TRB sequences with blood. Recipient CMV seropositivity and CMV reactivation strongly tracked TRB clonality. Donor CD8+ memory clones often dominated recipient blood repertoires at later times.

Data came from immunoSEQ multiplex PCR; TCRdb stores just in-frame clones and leaves some out. The data hold approximately 16,000 clones, with more than 70% observed a single time. This TCR was recovered from a male patient aged 18-30 years who received an allogeneic stem cell transplant from a related donor, was CMV-positive, and had no GVHD. Some T cells may be the graft donor's. Specimen: PBMCs, collected 371 days after allogeneic stem cell transplant with calcineurin inhibitor and methotrexate. The V call is TRBV5-1, the J call TRBJ1-2; maybe TRBD1 (5 bases). CDR3 nucleotides: TGCGCCAGCAGCTTGGCTGACGTGGGGGGTGGCTACACCTTC. The encoded protein is CASSLADVGGGYTF.